This entry features one TCR beta chain sequence. Its antigen specificity is not known. Base qualities are not at hand, and no much larger clone is one base apart. From the cysteine up to the phenylalanine, the CDR3 has a length of 14 residues. Left in the record is the CDR3 DNA by itself, 42 bases read in frame from the first base. Via the germline V gene, CDR1 is SGHAT and CDR2 FQNNGV. V is cut by 5 bases and J by 4 bases, and the space between the germline ends is 15 bases. Using the deep immunoSEQ assay, TCR CDR3 regions were amplified from genomic DNA by multiplex PCR. Extracted genomic DNA from each cell subset was distributed evenly across all wells of several immunoSEQ 96-well plates, and each plate was treated as a replicate. Each replicate PCR for sorted subsets received about 0.2 ug genomic DNA, equal to tens of thousands of T cell genomes. The purified libraries were quantified using a Qubit 3.0 fluorometer, sized with a Bioanalyzer 2100, and then quantified again using the KAPA Library Quantification kit. Each immunoSEQ 96-well plate was sequenced on its own single-read 150-cycle Illumina NextSeq 550 flow cell. The original pipeline was this. Because the immunoSEQ output included only junctional sequences and no quality scores, the filtering could not be the same as the filtering used for full-length reads. Sequences were annotated with PyIR, a Python wrapper for IgBLAST v1.9, using IMGT germline references to assign V/J genes and CDR3. Any read was removed if the V/J assignment was weak (E-value above 1e-6), the CDR3 was missing, or the read contained stop codons, out-of-frame junctions, or ambiguous translated residues. V3J clonotypes were defined by identical inferred V gene, J gene, and CDR3 amino acid sequence. Percentage overlap between repertoires was calculated by dividing the number of shared unique clonotypes by the size of the smaller repertoire. Repertoire richness was assessed with RTK rarefaction, the Chao1 estimator, and Recon v2.1 estimates of unobserved clonotypes. OLGA was used to compute generation probabilities for all TCRbeta clonotypes that the gDNA method yielded from four donors. Drawn from immuneACCESS, this table holds only the in-frame rearrangements with V and J called that TCRdb kept. Clones are partly lost; checked studies trace under half to an unresolved V gene and leave the rest unexplained. D and trimming come from the DNA, and the V and J calls and clone size come from that table. This sample lists about 2.3 million clones; around 92% were detected once. The ten largest clones add up to around 0.38% of the sample.

This sample is part of a study of shared clonotypes between healthy human individuals (dated by TCRdb to the early 2020s). About the investigation overall: The cohort included three men and a couple of women between 18 and 49 years of age. For each donor, three plates each were used for CD4 naive and CD4 memory, two plates were used for CD8 naive, and one plate was used for CD8 memory. To estimate repertoire size and how much clonotypes are shared between individuals, the study performed deep sequencing of blood TCR repertoires from roughly five healthy adults. Between about 0.8 and 9 billion PBMCs per donor were obtained by leukapheresis. Different laboratories and diverse techniques were used to prepare libraries and sequence TCR repertoires, to increase sequencing depth and limit assay-specific biases. The study at large found these results: Naive subsets generally had larger estimated clonotype richness than memory subsets did. Higher generation probabilities were observed for clonotypes shared by all four sorted-subset donors than for non-shared clonotypes. Pairwise subsampling led to the expectation that sequencing depth would affect the degree of clonotype sharing among donors. Across a few donors, approximately 5% of naive CD4, roughly 3.3% of naive CD8, approximately 2.5% of memory CD4, and over 0.35% of memory CD8 clonotypes were shared. Because the study included a small number of donors, the genetic and exposure-history diversity represented was limited. Sampling was restricted to blood, and TCR repertoires in tissue are likely to differ from TCR repertoires in blood. Rarefaction of sorted-subset datasets indicated incomplete sequencing despite the large sequencing depth.

Donors were healthy HIV-negative adults with no recently reported acute infections or vaccinations. Only Caucasian adults living in Nashville, Tennessee, USA were represented among the donors. CD4+ T cells were enriched through magnetic negative selection, after which naive cells were positively selected on CD45RA and the remaining negative fraction served as the memory subset. Blood was obtained by leukapheresis, after which PBMCs were separated by Ficoll-Histopaque density gradient centrifugation and cryopreserved in liquid nitrogen vapor phase. Analytical flow cytometry was used to check the purity and quantity of each magnetically sorted T cell population. From each sorted fraction, genomic DNA was isolated and quantified by UV absorbance on a Nanodrop 2000c.

The sample taken for sequencing was naive CD4+ T cells from PBMCs. The cell subset or site label, as the study defines it: CD45RA+ positively selected. The TCR comes from a man aged 18 to 35 in good health. Some clones in this sample may be carry-over from other donors' samples. This chain joins TRBV11-2 to TRBJ2-7; the D gene cannot be named for sure. The CDR3 loop reads CASSKTSRPYEQYF. The DNA sequence is as follows: TGTGCCAGCAGCAAGACATCTCGCCCTTACGAGCAGTACTTC.